Each of the 26 T cell receptor beta chains below was sequenced from the same sample in a study of control samples from healthy donors and cancer patients (dated by TCRdb to the early 2020s). Library preparation employed the immunoSEQ multiplex PCR assay. TCRdb took over this immuneACCESS table, retaining in-frame rearrangements with V and J assigned. Such tables are incomplete; in checked studies, under half of the missing clones stem from an unresolved V gene, and the remainder is unexplained. This sample holds 100,000 to 150,000 clones; around 87% were observed only once. Over 6.5% of the sample lies in the top ten. The specimen was blood. The receptors come from a man aged 40-49 years in good health.

This sequence joins TRBV24-1 and TRBJ1-1; D gene unclear. Trimming left V 0 bases short and J 8 bases short, with 9 bases between. CDR1 KGHDR and CDR2 SFDVKD come from the germline V gene. This CDR3 contains 13 residues. The CDR3 spells CATSDLASPEAFF. CDR3 coding DNA: TGTGCCACCAGTGATTTGGCCAGCCCCGAAGCTTTCTTT.

The count of this clone is one. The chain carries TRBV18 and TRBJ1-1; perhaps TRBD1 as D (5 bases). This CDR3 is 13 amino acids long. The germline gives CDR1 KGHSH, CDR2 LQKENI. V lost 6 bases to trimming and J lost 0 bases, with 8 bases between them. The CDR3 bases are TGTGCCAGCTCGCCGGACATGAACACTGAAGCTTTCTTT. Translating gives CASSPDMNTEAFF.

This clone was counted once. The chain couples TRBV7-2 to TRBJ1-6; D is ambiguous. The CDR3 loop spans 18 amino acids. Between the trimmed V and J ends, which lost 0 bases and 0 bases, there was a span of 12 bases. Germline V CDR1 and CDR2: SGHTA, FQGNSA. Here the CDR3 reads CASSLAPPSSSYNSPLHF. The CDR3 DNA reads as TGTGCCAGCAGCTTAGCTCCACCCAGTAGCTCCTATAATTCACCCCTCCACTTT.

The V gene is TRBV6-6, the J gene TRBJ2-2; tentatively, D is TRBD1 or TRBD2 (6 bases each). The CDR3 has 14 amino acids. V was clipped by 6 bases and J by 4 bases, with 12 bases between them. The germline V gene has CDR1 MNHNY and CDR2 SVGAGI (reference sequence). CDR3 nucleotide sequence: TGTGCCAGCAGGCAAGGGGGGAGCACCGGGGAGCTGTTTTTT. Amino acid sequence: CASRQGGSTGELFF.

The genes are TRBV6-1 and TRBJ1-3; 10 bases line up with TRBD1. J gave up 0 bases and V 4 bases, and 6 bases lay outside the gene matches. This CDR3 comprises 17 residues. Germline V gives CDR1 MNHNS, CDR2 SASEGT. Here the CDR3 reads CASSASTGGFSGNTIYF. The CDR3 DNA reads TGTGCCAGCAGTGCGTCGACAGGGGGCTTCTCTGGAAACACCATATATTTT.

V is TRBV4-1 and J is TRBJ2-7, with 12 nucleotides matching TRBD2. The CDR3 runs to 16 residues. J was trimmed by 3 bases and V by 2 bases; bases with no gene match: 5. Germline V CDR1 and CDR2: MGHRA, YSYEKL. CDR3 sequence: CASSQTTSGGVYEQYF. The DNA of the CDR3 is TGCGCCAGCAGCCAAACGACTAGCGGGGGAGTCTACGAGCAGTACTTC.

The V gene is TRBV30, the J gene TRBJ1-2, with 8 bases matching TRBD1. This CDR3 is built from 16 residues. V shed 3 bases, J shed 3 bases, and the junction held 12 bases outside the gene matches. Per the germline V gene, CDR1 is GTSNPN and CDR2 is SVGIG (reference sequence). The DNA of the CDR3 is TGTGCCTGGAGCAGGGGGCCAACTCTCCCTTACTATGGCTACACCTTC. This encodes CAWSRGPTLPYYGYTF. Full variable domain (rest looked up from reference TRBV30 and TRBJ1-2): SQTIHQWPATLVQPVGSPLSLECTVEGTSNPNLYWYRQAAGRGLQLLFYSVGIGQISSEVPQNLSASRPQDRQFILSSKKLLLSDSGFYLCAWSRGPTLPYYGYTFGSGTRLTVV.

The V gene is TRBV19, the J gene TRBJ1-2; D not certain. The V and J ends lost 3 bases and 4 bases respectively, with 15 bases between them. The CDR3 runs to 15 residues. The V gene's germline CDR1 is LNHDA and CDR2 SQIVND (reference sequence). The chain's CDR3 is CASSIPGPYPYGYTF. In DNA form, the CDR3 reads TGTGCCAGTAGTATCCCGGGTCCGTACCCCTATGGCTACACCTTC.

The chain joins TRBV5-1 to TRBJ1-6; TRBD1 matches at 9 bases. The CDR3 has 16 amino acids. The germline V gene has CDR1 SGHRS and CDR2 YFSETQ. The ends lost 1 base at V and 7 bases at J; junction bases unmatched: 6. CDR3 sequence reads: CASSLLQGAENSPLHF. The CDR3 DNA is TGCGCCAGCAGCTTGTTACAGGGGGCGGAAAATTCACCCCTCCACTTT.

This chain uses TRBV4-3 with TRBJ2-1; 8 bases agree with TRBD2. Looked up from germline, CDR1 is LGHNA and CDR2 is YSLEER. The CDR3 sequence is 16 residues long. V trimming: 0 bases; J trimming: 6 bases; junction bases outside the gene matches: 7. This chain's CDR3 is CASSQDIGLAGNEQFF. CDR3 nucleotide sequence: TGCGCCAGCAGCCAAGATATAGGGCTAGCGGGCAATGAGCAGTTCTTC.

This clone was detected only a few times. The chain carries TRBV18 and TRBJ1-2; D perhaps matches TRBD1 (6 bases). The CDR3 sequence is 13 residues long. Germline V gives CDR1 KGHSH, CDR2 LQKENI. The V gene lost 1 base and the J gene lost 8 bases, with 11 bases spanning the gap. The CDR3 loop reads CASSPRTGNGYTF. DNA for the CDR3: TGTGCCAGCTCACCACGCACAGGGAACGGCTACACCTTC.

Here the CDR3 reads CASSNNYGYTF. The CDR3 nucleotides read TGTGCCAGCAGCAACAACTATGGCTACACCTTC. This chain links TRBV9 with TRBJ1-2, with D uncertain. The germline V gene encodes CDR1 SGDLS and CDR2 YYNGEE. The CDR3 has 11 residues. V lost 4 bases, J lost 2 bases, and 3 bases lay in between.

This sequence joins TRBV24-1 and TRBJ2-1, with D possibly being TRBD1 (5 bases). CDR1 and CDR2 (germline): KGHDR, SFDVKD. V was clipped by 2 bases and J by 6 bases, with 16 bases between them. The CDR3 runs to 16 residues. Here the CDR3 DNA reads TGTGCCACCAGTGATTCTGACAGATTTTTCGGCAATGAGCAGTTCTTC. Translation: CATSDSDRFFGNEQFF.

The rearrangement links TRBV19 to TRBJ1-2; 12 bases match TRBD1. V lost 8 bases to trimming and J lost 4 bases; unmatched junction nucleotides: 11. Per the germline V gene, CDR1 is LNHDA and CDR2 is SQIVND (reference sequence). CDR3 length: 16 amino acids. CDR3 nucleotide sequence: TGTGCCAGTCGACCGGGACAGGGGGCTGGAGGCTATGGCTACACCTTC. This gives the protein CASRPGQGAGGYGYTF.

The chain links TRBV7-8 to TRBJ2-2; 13 bases are shared with TRBD2. With 5 bases clipped from V and 8 bases from J, the junction kept 5 bases outside the gene matches. The CDR3 consists of 15 residues. Per germline, CDR1 SGHVS and CDR2 FQNEAQ. In nucleotides, the CDR3 is TGTGCCAGCAGCCGAACTAGCGGGAGGGAGGGGGAGCTGTTTTTT. Its translation: CASSRTSGREGELFF. Combining the CDR3 with reference TRBV7-8 and TRBJ2-2 gives the whole variable domain GAGVSQSPRYKVAKRGQDVALRCDPISGHVSLFWYQQALGQGPEFLTYFQNEAQLDKSGLPSDRFFAERPEGSVSTLKIQRTQQEDSAVYLCASSRTSGREGELFFGEGSRLTVL.

The rearrangement links TRBV25-1 to TRBJ1-2, with TRBD1 matching over 8 bases. V lost 3 bases to trimming and J lost 6 bases; unmatched junction nucleotides: 9. The CDR3 spans 15 residues. Germline CDR1 is MGHDK and CDR2 is SYGVNS. As DNA, the CDR3 is TGTGCCAGCAGTGAGCGGGACAGGCCAGCCGATGGCTACACCTTC. Translating it yields CASSERDRPADGYTF.

J is TRBJ2-7 and V is TRBV2; D call uncertain. V lost 4 bases, J lost 5 bases, and 6 bases lay in between. Germline CDR1 reads SNHLY; CDR2 reads FYNNEI. CDR3 length equals 11 residues. In nucleotides, the CDR3 is TGTGCCAGCAGTGTGGCAGACGAGCAGTACTTC. Protein sequence: CASSVADEQYF.

For the CDR3, the DNA is TGCAGTGCTAGTCACAGGGACCACTATGGCTACACCTTC. This translates into CSASHRDHYGYTF. The rearrangement links TRBV20-1 to TRBJ1-2; D might be TRBD1 (6 bases). This CDR3 spans 13 amino acids. Germline values: CDR1 DFQATT, CDR2 SNEGSKA (reference sequence). Trimming left V 3 bases short and J 3 bases short, with 11 bases between.

This chain links TRBV19 with TRBJ1-1, with D hard to call. The germline V and J ends were trimmed by 7 bases and 0 bases, with 12 bases remaining between them. The length of the CDR3 is 14 residues. Germline values: CDR1 LNHDA, CDR2 SQIVND (reference sequence). The CDR3 is CASTPSSLNTEAFF. The CDR3 coding sequence is TGTGCCAGTACCCCCTCATCCTTGAACACTGAAGCTTTCTTT.

This chain connects TRBV7-8 to TRBJ1-3, with unresolved D. Per the germline V gene, CDR1 is SGHVS and CDR2 is FQNEAQ. V lost 2 bases and J 4 bases, leaving 15 bases between the germline ends. The CDR3 loop spans 16 amino acids. CDR3: CASSLLGNFAGNTIYF. The CDR3 nucleotides read TGTGCCAGCAGCTTACTCGGGAACTTCGCGGGAAACACCATATATTTT.

The chain is built from TRBV12-5 and TRBJ1-5; 7 bases align to TRBD1. Germline-derived CDR1 and CDR2 are LGHNT and FRNRAP. The CDR3 has 17 amino acids. J was trimmed by 4 bases and V by 1 base; bases with no gene match: 10. CDR3 coding DNA: TGTGCTAGTGGTTTGGCAATACCGGGACAGCGAAATCAGCCCCAGCATTTT. It codes for CASGLAIPGQRNQPQHF.

The chain recombines TRBV29-1 with TRBJ2-1, with D perhaps TRBD1 or TRBD2 (5 bases each). V dropped 7 bases and J dropped 0 bases, with 22 bases sitting between them. The CDR3 is 17 residues long. CDR1 is SQVTM, CDR2 ANQGSEA, per germline. The CDR3 coding sequence is TGCAGCGCTAAAACCGGGACGGGGAATAGCTCCTACAATGAGCAGTTCTTC. This sequence encodes CSAKTGTGNSSYNEQFF.

The chain combines TRBV5-6 with TRBJ2-1; D may match TRBD1 or TRBD2 (6 bases each). Germline CDR1 SGHDT, CDR2 YYEEEE. CDR3 length: 13 residues. The ends were cut back, 6 bases at V and 6 bases at J, with 13 bases in the middle. This CDR3 is CASIQGTGNEQFF. For the CDR3, the DNA is TGTGCCAGCATCCAGGGGACTGGCAATGAGCAGTTCTTC. The complete variable domain, with remaining parts taken from reference TRBV5-6 and TRBJ2-1, reads DAGVTQSPTHLIKTRGQQVTLRCSPKSGHDTVSWYQQALGQGPQFIFQYYEEEERQRGNFPDRFSGHQFPNYSSELNVNALLLGDSALYLCASIQGTGNEQFFGPGTRLTVL.

This chain connects TRBV9 to TRBJ2-4, with 8 bases fitting TRBD1. From germline, CDR1 is SGDLS and CDR2 YYNGEE. The trim removed 0 bases at V and 1 base at J, leaving 3 bases unmatched. There are 16 residues in the CDR3. CDR3 protein: CASSVGQGAAKNIQYF. CDR3 DNA sequence: TGTGCCAGCAGCGTAGGGCAGGGGGCGGCCAAAAACATTCAGTACTTC.

The chain carries TRBV6-5 and TRBJ2-5; 12 positions match TRBD2. There are 15 residues in the CDR3. The V gene's germline CDR1 is MNHEY and CDR2 SVGAGI. The V and J ends lost 3 bases and 5 bases, in that order; junction bases with no gene match: 4. In nucleotides, the CDR3 is TGTGCCAGCAGTTATTCTAGCGGGGGGGTCGAGACCCAGTACTTC. Translation gives CASSYSSGGVETQYF.

V usage is TRBV14 and J usage is TRBJ2-7, with 9 positions matching TRBD2. The V and J ends lost 3 bases and 6 bases, in that order; junction bases with no gene match: 12. There are 16 residues in the CDR3. CDR1 SGHDN and CDR2 FVKESK come from the germline V gene. CDR3: CASSQTLGLAGLEQYF. The CDR3 DNA follows: TGTGCCAGCAGCCAGACCCTAGGGCTAGCGGGGCTCGAGCAGTACTTC.